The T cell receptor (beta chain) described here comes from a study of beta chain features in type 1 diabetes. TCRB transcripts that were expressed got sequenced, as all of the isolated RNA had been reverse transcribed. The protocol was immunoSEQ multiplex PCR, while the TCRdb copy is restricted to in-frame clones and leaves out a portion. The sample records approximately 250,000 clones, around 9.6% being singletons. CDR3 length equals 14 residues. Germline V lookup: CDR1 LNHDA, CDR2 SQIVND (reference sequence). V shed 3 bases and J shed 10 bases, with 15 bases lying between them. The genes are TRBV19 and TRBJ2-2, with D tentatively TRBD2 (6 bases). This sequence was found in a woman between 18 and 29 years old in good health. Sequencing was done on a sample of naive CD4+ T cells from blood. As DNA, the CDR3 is TGTGCCAGTAGTATCGCGAGACTAGTGGCGGAGCTGTTTTTT. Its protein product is CASSIARLVAELFF.